This T cell receptor (beta chain) was captured by sequencing in a study of OX40 agonist ivuxolimab in advanced cancers. Method: immunoSEQ multiplex PCR; TCRdb's copy keeps in-frame clones and lacks some. The table has 91,000 or so clones, over 75% seen once. This CDR3 contains 20 residues. Material: CD4+ or CD8+ T cells sorted from blood, obtained in a trial of the OX40 agonist ivuxolimab. The receptor's source is an adult with an advanced solid tumor such as melanoma, head and neck, liver or kidney cancer. V is TRBV21-1 and J is TRBJ2-6; TRBD1, the table's D call, lacks a check against the DNA. TRBV21-1 is tagged as a pseudogene. The CDR3 reads CASSKALKGTAVSGANVLTF. The CDR3 DNA reads as TGTGCCAGCAGCAAAGCGCTTAAAGGGACAGCTGTCTCTGGGGCCAACGTCCTGACTTTC.